One and the same sample provided the 10 T cell receptor beta chains below, sequenced in a study of T cell therapy after organ transplantation. Profiling relied on immunoSEQ multiplex PCR, and the TCRdb table lists in-frame clones only, not all of them. The table includes thousands of clones, around 80% detected once. Stated time point: 4-8 weeks after completion of therapy. Their antigen targets remain unknown. Sequenced here: CD8+ T cells from blood, sampled after autologous CMV-specific T cell therapy. The receptors derive from a human patient who had received a solid organ transplant and had CMV disease. The graft donor may have given rise to some T cells.

The rearrangement joins TRBV28 to TRBJ2-1; no clear D. The V and J ends lost 3 bases and 7 bases respectively, with 7 bases between them. This CDR3 region has 12 residues. CDR1 is MDHEN, CDR2 SYDVKM, per germline. CDR3 in amino acids: CASSFLVNEQFF. CDR3 bases: TGTGCCAGCAGTTTCCTAGTTAATGAGCAGTTCTTC.

This clone was observed once. The rearrangement uses TRBV7-9 and TRBJ2-7, with 9 positions matching TRBD2. Germline V CDR1 and CDR2: SEHNR, FQNEAQ (reference sequence). Unmatched junction bases numbered 6, after V lost 5 bases and J lost 4 bases. The CDR3 spans 14 residues. The CDR3 DNA sequence: TGTGCCAGCAGCCCGCGGGGGGGGTTGTACGAGCAGTACTTC. Protein sequence: CASSPRGGLYEQYF.

This chain uses TRBV30 with TRBJ1-6, with 8 bases identical to TRBD1. In germline, CDR1 is GTSNPN, CDR2 SVGIG (reference sequence). The CDR3 totals 14 residues. The V and J ends lost 5 bases and 9 bases, in that order; junction bases with no gene match: 9. CDR3 nucleotides: TGTGCCTGGGGTCCGGGACAGGTGGGTTCACCCCTCCACTTT. It is translated as CAWGPGQVGSPLHF.

This sequence joins TRBV7-9 and TRBJ1-2, with 9 bases identical to TRBD1. V trimming: 4 bases; J trimming: 8 bases; junction bases outside the gene matches: 8. Germline CDR1 reads SEHNR; CDR2 reads FQNEAQ (reference sequence). The CDR3 runs to 14 residues. The CDR3 loop reads CASSSPGQGGGYTF. In DNA form, the CDR3 reads TGTGCCAGCAGCTCTCCGGGACAGGGAGGAGGCTACACCTTC.

V and J are TRBV9 and TRBJ2-5; D might be TRBD1 or TRBD2, each matching 6 bases. Trimming shortened V by 3 bases and J by 5 bases, and 11 bases separated the two germline ends. Looked up from germline, CDR1 is SGDLS and CDR2 is YYNGEE. CDR3 length equals 13 residues. In DNA form, the CDR3 reads TGTGCCAGCAGCGCCGGGGGCAGGGAGACCCAGTACTTC. Protein: CASSAGGRETQYF.

CDR3 region: CASSIKDRSLYEQYF. CDR3 sequence (DNA): TGTGCCAGTAGTATTAAGGACAGGAGCCTCTACGAGCAGTACTTC. V usage is TRBV19 and J usage is TRBJ2-7, with TRBD1 identical over 7 bases. Germline lookup yields CDR1 LNHDA and CDR2 SQIVND (reference sequence). The V and J ends lost 3 bases and 3 bases, in that order; junction bases with no gene match: 8. The CDR3 sequence is 15 residues long.

The chain carries TRBV27 and TRBJ2-1; unclear D gene. In germline, CDR1 is MNHEY, CDR2 SMNVEV (reference sequence). The CDR3 is made up of 12 amino acids. V dropped 8 bases and J dropped 9 bases, with 14 bases sitting between them. This CDR3 reads CASESVESEQFF. DNA for the CDR3: TGTGCCAGCGAATCCGTTGAGTCTGAGCAGTTCTTC.

The chain carries TRBV11-1 and TRBJ1-2, with D possibly being TRBD1 (5 bases). Germline assignment: CDR1 SGHAT and CDR2 FQDESV (reference sequence). The CDR3 is made up of 14 amino acids. V gave up 4 bases and J gave up 3 bases, with 12 bases separating them. The CDR3 spells CASSSAAGYYGYTF. The DNA of the CDR3 is TGTGCCAGCAGCTCCGCGGCAGGGTACTATGGCTACACCTTC.

This clone was seen a handful of times. The chain combines TRBV9 with TRBJ2-1; TRBD2 agrees at 8 bases. The V gene end was trimmed by 4 bases and the J gene end by 6 bases; junction bases not matched to a gene: 9. Germline CDR1 is SGDLS and CDR2 is YYNGEE. The CDR3 has 15 residues. The CDR3 is CASSLSGGTLNEQFF. In DNA form, the CDR3 reads TGTGCCAGCAGCCTCTCGGGGGGGACCCTCAATGAGCAGTTCTTC.

V and J are TRBV5-5 and TRBJ1-2; a weak D match, TRBD1 (6 bases). V was trimmed by 4 bases and J by 3 bases, leaving 16 bases between them. The CDR3 consists of 15 residues. Germline values: CDR1 SGHKS, CDR2 YYEKEE (reference sequence). As DNA, the CDR3 is TGTGCCAGCAGCCCGGAGTCGACAGGACACTATGGCTACACCTTC. As protein: CASSPESTGHYGYTF. Full variable domain (outside the CDR3, taken from reference TRBV5-5 and TRBJ1-2): DAGVTQSPTHLIKTRGQQVTLRCSPISGHKSVSWYQQVLGQGPQFIFQYYEKEERGRGNFPDRFSARQFPNYSSELNVNALLLGDSALYLCASSPESTGHYGYTFGSGTRLTVV.